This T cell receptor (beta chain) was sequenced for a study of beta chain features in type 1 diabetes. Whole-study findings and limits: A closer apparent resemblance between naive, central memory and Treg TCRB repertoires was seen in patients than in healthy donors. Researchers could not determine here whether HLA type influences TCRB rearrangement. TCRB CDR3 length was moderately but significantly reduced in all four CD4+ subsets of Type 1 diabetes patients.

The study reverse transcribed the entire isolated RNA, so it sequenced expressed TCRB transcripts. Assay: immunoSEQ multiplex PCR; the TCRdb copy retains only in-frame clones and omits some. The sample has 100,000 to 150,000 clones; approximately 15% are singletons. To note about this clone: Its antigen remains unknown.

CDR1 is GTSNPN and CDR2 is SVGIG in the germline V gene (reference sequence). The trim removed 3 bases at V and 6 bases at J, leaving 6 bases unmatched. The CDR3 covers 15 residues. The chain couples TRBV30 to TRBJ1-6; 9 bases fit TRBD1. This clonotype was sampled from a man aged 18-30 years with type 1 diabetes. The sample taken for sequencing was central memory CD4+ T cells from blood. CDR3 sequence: CAWSPAGQGNSPLHF. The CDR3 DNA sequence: TGTGCCTGGAGCCCTGCGGGACAGGGTAATTCACCCCTCCACTTT.